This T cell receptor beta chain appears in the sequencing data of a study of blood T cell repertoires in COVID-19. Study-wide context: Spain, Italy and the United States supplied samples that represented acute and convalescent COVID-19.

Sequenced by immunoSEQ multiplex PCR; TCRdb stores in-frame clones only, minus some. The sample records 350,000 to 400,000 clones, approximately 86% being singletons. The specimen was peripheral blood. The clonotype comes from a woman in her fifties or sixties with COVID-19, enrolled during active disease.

CDR3 sequence: CASSRHFDRANTEAFF. As DNA, the CDR3 is TGTGCCAGCAGCCGCCATTTCGACAGGGCGAACACTGAAGCTTTCTTT. V gene TRBV11-2 combines with J gene TRBJ1-1, with 7 bases fitting TRBD1. Trimming removed 5 bases from V and 1 base from J; junction bases left unmatched: 10. Germline V CDR1 and CDR2: SGHAT, FQNNGV. This CDR3 spans 16 amino acids.